A single T cell receptor beta chain is shown here with its context. Antigen specificity is unknown. The CDR3 covers 16 residues. V trimming: 7 bases; J trimming: 4 bases; junction bases outside the gene matches: 11. CDR1 is ENHRY, CDR2 SYGVKD, per germline. This sample is drawn from a study of cytomegalovirus exposure and HLA in healthy donors. Findings and limits, study-wide: The classifier reportedly diagnosed cytomegalovirus status with high sensitivity and specificity. A link between a missense DCLRE1C variant and TCR beta V- and J-gene trimming emerged from a later analysis. The study put 150 or so TCR beta chains on its list as cytomegalovirus-associated.

The study ran its PCR with 60 Vbeta and 13 Jbeta primers. Data came from immunoSEQ multiplex PCR; TCRdb stores just in-frame clones and leaves some out. This table holds roughly 180,000 clones, around 80% found once. The sequenced sample was PBMCs. The sequence was obtained from a woman aged 55-70 years in good health and CMV-seropositive. The genes are TRBV10-3 and TRBJ2-1; 9 bases line up with TRBD2. CDR3: CAIKGGASGMYNEQFF. For the CDR3, the DNA is TGTGCCATCAAGGGAGGGGCTAGCGGGATGTACAATGAGCAGTTCTTC.